This T cell receptor beta chain comes out of a study of CD8 T cells in Susac syndrome. J was trimmed by 6 bases and V by 7 bases; bases with no gene match: 11. Germline CDR1 reads SGHVS; CDR2 reads FQNEAQ. This CDR3 region has 14 residues. Random-hexamer reverse transcription was applied to roughly 0.5 to 1 ug RNA. TCR beta CDR3 was amplified by immunoSEQ multiplex PCR. This amplification extended across 54 Vbeta and 13 Jbeta segments. TCRdb reprocessed the immunoSEQ multiplex PCR reads via MiXCR and lists one record per CDR3 protein. The sample lists 75,000 to 100,000 distinct CDR3 sequences; about 94% were seen once. Blood CD8+ and CD4+ T cells underwent high-throughput TCR beta sequencing.

This receptor was taken from a human donor in good health. Sequencing was done on a sample of CD8+ T cells from PBMCs. V is TRBV7-8 and J is TRBJ1-1, with TRBD1 matching over 7 bases. The CDR3 loop is CASTLLTGRAEAFF. The CDR3 DNA reads as TGTGCCAGCACCTTGTTGACAGGGAGGGCTGAAGCTTTCTTT.